Each of the 28 T cell receptor beta chains below was sequenced from the same sample in a study of T cell repertoires in cytomegalovirus infection. MiXCR, applied by TCRdb to the reads, yields one record per CDR3 protein. The profile shows some 100,000 distinct CDR3 sequences, around 30% of them singletons. No antigen has been identified for these receptors. This sample comprised CD8+ T cells from cultured PBMCs, obtained from culture after CMV antigen stimulation. These receptors were taken from a human donor in good health (CMV status not recorded). Some clones in this sample may be carry-over from other donors' samples.

The chain joins TRBV7-8 to TRBJ2-1; 16 bases agree with TRBD2. CDR1 SGHVS and CDR2 FQNEAQ come from the germline V gene. J was trimmed by 5 bases and V by 5 bases; bases with no gene match: 15. This CDR3 contains 20 residues. CDR3 DNA sequence: TGTGCCAGCAGCGCTTCGGAGGTGGGACTAGCGGGGGGGCCCCACAATGAGCAGTTCTTC. Its protein is CASSASEVGLAGGPHNEQFF. Variable domain in full (rest from reference TRBV7-8 and TRBJ2-1): GAGVSQSPRYKVAKRGQDVALRCDPISGHVSLFWYQQALGQGPEFLTYFQNEAQLDKSGLPSDRFFAERPEGSVSTLKIQRTQQEDSAVYLCASSASEVGLAGGPHNEQFFGPGTRLTVL.

This clonotype was picked up a small number of times. The gene calls are TRBV14 and TRBJ1-2; 7 nucleotides match TRBD1. The germline gives CDR1 SGHDN, CDR2 FVKESK. The CDR3 extends over 15 amino acids. After removal of 2 bases from V and 3 bases from J, the junction contained 6 bases not matched to a gene. CDR3 in DNA: TGTGCCAGCAGCCAATCCCAACAGGGGTACTATGGCTACACCTTC. It is translated as CASSQSQQGYYGYTF.

This clonotype was counted a single time. This rearrangement joins TRBV5-6 to TRBJ1-3; TRBD1 agrees at 8 bases. CDR1 is SGHDT and CDR2 is YYEEEE in the germline V gene. The V segment lost 4 bases and the J segment 0 bases; nucleotides outside the gene matches: 6. This CDR3 has 16 amino acids. CDR3 sequence reads: CASSMGQAISGNTIYF. The CDR3 region has the DNA TGTGCCAGCAGCATGGGACAGGCGATCTCTGGAAACACCATATATTTT.

The rearrangement joins TRBV7-6 to TRBJ2-5, with D perhaps matching TRBD1 (6 bases). The CDR3 extends over 16 amino acids. Germline CDR1 and CDR2: SGHVS and FNYEAQ. The V end was cut by 3 bases, the J end by 1 base, with 15 bases between. As DNA, the CDR3 is TGTGCCAGCAGCTTGGACAGTATCCTACTCCAAGAGACCCAGTACTTC. It yields the protein CASSLDSILLQETQYF.

This chain connects TRBV27 to TRBJ2-7, with D perhaps matching TRBD1 or TRBD2 (5 bases each). Deletions cut 6 bases from V and 0 bases from J, with 12 bases between. This CDR3 comprises 14 residues. Germline CDR1 and CDR2: MNHEY and SMNVEV (reference sequence). CDR3 in DNA: TGTGCCAGCAGACCCCCCGGGGCCTCCTACGAGCAGTACTTC. It codes for CASRPPGASYEQYF.

This sequence joins TRBV11-2 and TRBJ2-1; D is uncertain. The CDR3 length is 11 residues. Trimming removed 5 bases at V and 9 bases at J, with 8 bases between. CDR1 is SGHAT and CDR2 is FQNNGV in the germline V gene. CDR3 in amino acids: CASSLISEQFF. DNA of the CDR3: TGTGCCAGCAGCCTTATAAGTGAGCAGTTCTTC.

The chain links TRBV6-1 to TRBJ2-7, with D tentatively TRBD2 (6 bases). Trimming took off 2 bases at V and 0 bases at J, with 14 bases between the two ends. Germline V lookup: CDR1 MNHNS, CDR2 SASEGT. CDR3 length: 16 amino acids. The CDR3 coding sequence is TGTGCCAGCAGTGAAAGCTCGGTCGGGAGCTCCTACGAGCAGTACTTC. This encodes CASSESSVGSSYEQYF.

This clonotype was recorded at least ten times. The rearrangement joins TRBV7-9 to TRBJ2-7; 10 nucleotides match TRBD1. This CDR3 is built from 13 residues. The germline CDR1 and CDR2 sequences are SEHNR and FQNEAQ (reference sequence). With V trimmed by 10 bases and J by 6 bases, 9 bases remained unmatched. The CDR3: CATIRDRGGEQYF. The CDR3 DNA is TGTGCCACCATACGGGACAGGGGAGGCGAGCAGTACTTC.

The table lists this clonotype with a few counts. This chain connects TRBV20-1 to TRBJ1-2; 7 bases are a match to TRBD1. Germline V gene lookup returns CDR1 DFQATT and CDR2 SNEGSKA (reference sequence). J was trimmed by 5 bases and V by 0 bases; bases with no gene match: 9. The CDR3 spans 15 residues. Written as DNA, the CDR3 is TGCAGTGCTAGAGAGCCAGGGGGAGGGTTGTATGGCTACACCTTC. Protein sequence: CSAREPGGGLYGYTF.

The sample holds a few counts of this clonotype. V gene TRBV5-6 combines with J gene TRBJ2-7; D is ambiguous. Trimming pared 0 bases from V and 4 bases from J, leaving 11 bases between. The CDR3 totals 14 residues. Germline lookup yields CDR1 SGHDT and CDR2 YYEEEE. The CDR3 sequence is CASSLAGSTYEQYF. The CDR3 bases are TGTGCCAGCAGCTTGGCTGGGTCGACTTACGAGCAGTACTTC.

This clonotype was seen a few times. This CDR3 reads CASSLWGTNTEAFF. CDR3 nucleotide sequence: TGTGCCAGCAGTTTGTGGGGGACGAACACTGAAGCTTTCTTT. V and J are TRBV28 and TRBJ1-1, with D maybe TRBD1 (5 bases). Looked up from germline, CDR1 is MDHEN and CDR2 is SYDVKM. The CDR3 length is 14 residues. The V gene lost 3 bases and the J gene lost 1 base, with 9 bases spanning the gap.

The chain employs TRBV27 and TRBJ2-2; perhaps D is TRBD1 or TRBD2 (6 bases each). V shed 3 bases and J shed 5 bases, with 10 bases lying between them. The CDR3 loop spans 14 amino acids. The germline V gene encodes CDR1 MNHEY and CDR2 SMNVEV (reference sequence). This CDR3 reads CASSFRGVTGELFF. CDR3 DNA sequence: TGTGCCAGCAGTTTTAGGGGGGTGACCGGGGAGCTGTTTTTT.

This clonotype was detected only a few times. The J gene is TRBJ1-2, the V gene TRBV7-6; D unresolved. There are 15 residues in the CDR3. Per germline, CDR1 SGHVS and CDR2 FNYEAQ. V was cut by 0 bases and J by 8 bases, with 16 bases left in between. The CDR3 DNA follows: TGTGCCAGCAGCTTAGCGACGTATGCCAAATCGGGCTACACCTTC. Translated, it gives CASSLATYAKSGYTF.

A few counts support this clonotype. The chain is built from TRBV7-9 and TRBJ2-3; 7 nucleotides match TRBD2. The J segment lost 0 bases and the V segment lost 5 bases, leaving 5 bases of the junction unmatched. Germline CDR1 is SEHNR and CDR2 is FQNEAQ (reference sequence). This CDR3 spans 15 amino acids. Here the CDR3 DNA reads TGTGCCAGCAGCACCCACGGGGGGAGCACAGATACGCAGTATTTT. Protein product: CASSTHGGSTDTQYF.

The chain recombines TRBV19 with TRBJ2-2; D unresolved. V was trimmed by 10 bases and J by 0 bases, leaving 9 bases between them. The CDR3 is 13 amino acids. The V gene's germline CDR1 is LNHDA and CDR2 SQIVND (reference sequence). The CDR3 sequence: CATTPSNTGELFF. The CDR3 region has the DNA TGTGCCACCACACCCTCGAACACCGGGGAGCTGTTTTTT.

This clonotype showed up just a few times. The rearrangement joins TRBV7-6 to TRBJ1-4; 7 bases agree with TRBD1. V was clipped by 4 bases and J by 14 bases; unmatched bases: 7. This CDR3 is 12 amino acids long. Germline CDR1 reads SGHVS; CDR2 reads FNYEAQ. The CDR3: CASSYTDRVLFF. The CDR3, as DNA: TGTGCCAGCAGCTACACTGACAGGGTCCTGTTTTTT.

The chain couples TRBV5-6 to TRBJ2-7; no firm D call. CDR1 is SGHDT, CDR2 YYEEEE, per germline. This CDR3 contains 14 residues. V lost 4 bases and J lost 3, with 14 bases in between. As DNA, the CDR3 is TGTGCCAGCAGCCCGGTTGAAATTAACTACGAGCAGTACTTC. It specifies CASSPVEINYEQYF.

This clonotype was detected ten times or more. CDR3 DNA sequence: TGTGCCAGCAGCTTGACGAACACTGAAGCTTTCTTT. Its protein is CASSLTNTEAFF. V is TRBV7-2 and J is TRBJ1-1, with unresolved D. The CDR3 runs 12 residues. The germline V gene has CDR1 SGHTA and CDR2 FQGNSA. With 3 bases removed from V and 1 base from J, the gap between germline ends came to 3 bases.

The chain links TRBV27 to TRBJ2-3; D ambiguous. Trimming took 3 bases from V and 6 from J, leaving 16 bases between them. The CDR3 sequence is 15 residues long. Germline V CDR1 and CDR2: MNHEY, SMNVEV (reference sequence). The CDR3 region has the DNA TGTGCCAGCAGTTTCGCAGGCGGTTCCCCTGATACGCAGTATTTT. Translation gives CASSFAGGSPDTQYF.

At least ten counts were recorded for this clonotype. This chain uses TRBV7-6 with TRBJ1-1; possibly TRBD1 for D (6 bases). Deletions cut 1 base from V and 10 bases from J, with 13 bases between. CDR1 SGHVS and CDR2 FNYEAQ come from the germline V gene. CDR3 length equals 13 residues. The CDR3 loop reads CASSLGGAVGAFF. DNA of the CDR3: TGTGCCAGCAGCTTAGGGGGGGCAGTAGGAGCTTTCTTT.

The chain couples TRBV27 to TRBJ1-5; D unclear. CDR1 and CDR2 from the germline V gene are MNHEY and SMNVEV (reference sequence). The germline V and J ends were trimmed by 2 bases and 4 bases, with 6 bases remaining between them. CDR3 size: 13 residues. The CDR3 DNA reads TGTGCCAGCAGTTTAGTGGGGAATCAGCCCCAGCATTTT. Translation gives CASSLVGNQPQHF.

Note on this clonotype: A much larger clone lies one base from this, so it may be a read error. The V call is TRBV4-1, the J call TRBJ1-5; 9 positions match TRBD1. The CDR3 runs 15 residues. Germline values: CDR1 MGHRA, CDR2 YSYEKL. The CDR3 here is CASSRRQGDNKPQHF. The CDR3 region has the DNA TGCGCCAGCAGCCGGAGACAGGGGGACAATAAGCCCCAGCATTTT.

This clonotype was counted at least ten times. The chain links TRBV7-3 to TRBJ2-2; either TRBD1 or TRBD2 may supply D (5 bases each). Trimming shortened V by 5 bases and J by 4 bases, and 11 bases separated the two germline ends. CDR1 and CDR2 (germline): SGHTA, FQGTGA. CDR3 length equals 14 residues. CDR3 residues: CASSGDLGTGELFF. The CDR3 DNA follows: TGTGCCAGCAGCGGGGACCTGGGCACCGGGGAGCTGTTTTTT.

This clonotype occurred a few times. This chain uses TRBV19 with TRBJ1-3, with D uncertain. V lost 8 bases, J lost 4 bases, and 6 bases lay in between. The CDR3 covers 11 residues. Germline V gene data show CDR1 as LNHDA and CDR2 as SQIVND (reference sequence). CDR3 sequence reads: CASVMGNTIYF. The CDR3 DNA sequence: TGTGCCAGTGTTATGGGAAACACCATATATTTT.

This clonotype turned up a few times. The gene calls are TRBV7-9 and TRBJ2-7; TRBD2 matches at 12 bases. The CDR3 totals 15 residues. The trim removed 5 bases at V and 4 bases at J, leaving 6 bases unmatched. Germline V gene sequence: CDR1 SEHNR, CDR2 FQNEAQ (reference sequence). CDR3 protein: CASSHGTSGYYEQYF. CDR3 coding DNA: TGTGCCAGCAGCCACGGGACTAGCGGGTATTACGAGCAGTACTTC.

In this sample, this clonotype turned up many times. The chain carries TRBV12-3 or TRBV12-4 and TRBJ2-3, with D possibly TRBD2 on 6 matching bases. The germline V and J ends were trimmed by 7 bases and 1 base, with 21 bases remaining between them. This CDR3 has 17 residues. CDR3 nucleotide sequence: TGTGCCAGCAAAGTGGCGGGGAACTCTTTCGGCACAGATACGCAGTATTTT. Translation: CASKVAGNSFGTDTQYF.

The V gene is TRBV2, the J gene TRBJ2-7; D is undetermined. The germline V gene has CDR1 SNHLY and CDR2 FYNNEI. The V gene lost 6 bases and the J gene lost 0 bases, with 3 bases spanning the gap. The CDR3 extends over 11 amino acids. The CDR3 DNA sequence: TGTGCCAGCAGGGTCTCCTACGAGCAGTACTTC. Translated, it gives CASRVSYEQYF.

The rearrangement uses TRBV2 and TRBJ2-3; TRBD2 aligns across 8 bases. CDR3 size: 16 residues. The germline gives CDR1 SNHLY, CDR2 FYNNEI. Germline trimming cut 4 bases from V and 5 bases from J; bases unmatched to any gene: 11. This CDR3 reads CASSGTSGGEGDTQYF. CDR3 nucleotides: TGTGCCAGCAGTGGCACTAGCGGCGGAGAGGGAGATACGCAGTATTTT.